This T cell receptor beta chain is drawn from a study of shared clonotypes between healthy human individuals. Points from the study as a whole: Generally, naive subsets came out with larger estimated richness than memory subsets. Despite large depth, sorted-subset datasets appeared incompletely sequenced.

The CDR3 is 11 amino acids. CDR1 and CDR2 from the germline V gene are SNHLY and FYNNEI. As to this clone: Its antigen remains unknown. A junction end diverges from the germline sequence, so it may reflect a read error.

Samples underwent the assay at deep level. TCRdb's copy holds only in-frame clones and misses some; the assay was immunoSEQ multiplex PCR. The table has about 1.5 million clones, 98% seen once. All donors qualified as healthy HIV-negative adults and had experienced no recent acute infections or vaccinations. This clonotype originated in a man between 25 and 39 years old in good health. The chain recombines TRBV2 with TRBJ2-7, with D possibly matching TRBD1 (5 bases). The sample was naive CD4+ T cells sorted from blood. Subset indicated: CD45RA+ positively selected. CDR3 loop: CASSEWQGLTF. As DNA, the CDR3 is TGTGCCAGCAGTGAATGGCAGGGCCTAACCTTC.